One and the same sample provided the 14 T cell receptor beta chains below, sequenced in a study of blood T cell repertoires in COVID-19. TCRdb's copy holds only in-frame clones and misses some; the assay was immunoSEQ multiplex PCR. The repertoire holds fewer than 200,000 clones, 70% to 90% seen once, with 0.85% to 1.2% in the top ten. Input material: peripheral blood. The source is a man aged 35 to 55 with acute or convalescent COVID-19.

J is TRBJ1-1 and V is TRBV7-3; no clear D. Germline V CDR1 and CDR2: SGHTA, FQGTGA. V dropped 5 bases and J dropped 0 bases, with 22 bases sitting between them. The CDR3 extends over 18 amino acids. This CDR3 is CASSPRGGPVGVNTEAFF. The CDR3 bases are TGTGCCAGCAGCCCCCGCGGTGGGCCTGTCGGGGTGAACACTGAAGCTTTCTTT.

In its sample, this clone was seen once. The V gene is TRBV5-4, the J gene TRBJ2-4, with 7 bases lining up with TRBD1. The germline V gene has CDR1 SGHNT and CDR2 YYREEE (reference sequence). The CDR3 is 13 amino acids. V shed 2 bases and J 8 bases; nucleotides not matched to a gene: 4. The CDR3 DNA is TGTGCCAGCAGCTTACAGGGGAGCGACATTCAGTACTTC. It translates to CASSLQGSDIQYF.

In this sample, this clone turned up a few times. The chain uses TRBV7-2 and TRBJ1-2; D uncertain. The CDR3 contains 14 residues. V was trimmed by 3 bases and J by 2 bases, leaving 10 bases between them. CDR1 and CDR2 (germline): SGHTA, FQGNSA. This chain's CDR3 is CASSFSSGNYGYTF. CDR3 nucleotide sequence: TGTGCCAGCAGCTTTTCGTCGGGGAACTATGGCTACACCTTC.

The V call is TRBV5-4, the J call TRBJ2-1, with 8 bases aligning to TRBD2. With 5 bases clipped from V and 5 bases from J, the junction kept 9 bases outside the gene matches. Germline V lookup: CDR1 SGHNT, CDR2 YYREEE (reference sequence). The CDR3 totals 15 residues. The CDR3, as DNA: TGTGCCAGCAGAACCGGGACTAGTCTCCACAATGAGCAGTTCTTC. Translating it yields CASRTGTSLHNEQFF.

This rearrangement joins TRBV6-1 to TRBJ2-7; 7 positions match TRBD2. Per the germline V gene, CDR1 is MNHNS and CDR2 is SASEGT. The CDR3 length is 16 residues. The V segment lost 0 bases and the J segment 5 bases; nucleotides outside the gene matches: 10. CDR3 protein: CASSEAPWGGSDEQYF. For the CDR3, the DNA is TGTGCCAGCAGTGAAGCCCCCTGGGGGGGGAGCGACGAGCAGTACTTC.

The chain uses TRBV7-8 and TRBJ2-1; 11 positions agree with TRBD2. Germline V gene sequence: CDR1 SGHVS, CDR2 FQNEAQ. Trimming removed 1 base from V and 3 bases from J; junction bases left unmatched: 5. This CDR3 comprises 17 residues. The CDR3 sequence is CASSLGGTSGGYNEQFF. Here the CDR3 DNA reads TGTGCCAGCAGCTTAGGGGGAACTAGCGGGGGCTACAATGAGCAGTTCTTC.

The chain carries TRBV28 and TRBJ1-5; maybe TRBD1 (5 bases). The germline CDR1 and CDR2 sequences are MDHEN and SYDVKM. The CDR3 sequence is 14 residues long. Trimming stripped 1 base from V and 6 bases from J, with 10 bases between. Here the CDR3 DNA reads TGTGCCAGCAGTTTATTGGGGGGGGGTCAGCCCCAGCATTTT. Translated, it gives CASSLLGGGQPQHF. Full variable domain (remainder filled in from reference TRBV28 and TRBJ1-5): DVKVTQSSRYLVKRTGEKVFLECVQDMDHENMFWYRQDPGLGLRLIYFSYDVKMKEKGDIPEGYSVSREKKERFSLILESASTNQTSMYLCASSLLGGGQPQHFGDGTRLSIL.

The chain joins TRBV5-6 to TRBJ1-1; D unresolved. The length of the CDR3 is 13 residues. Trimming took off 4 bases at V and 4 bases at J, with 11 bases between the two ends. Per germline, CDR1 SGHDT and CDR2 YYEEEE. In nucleotides, the CDR3 is TGTGCCAGCAGCCCCGGGTTGCCCACTGAAGCTTTCTTT. Translating it yields CASSPGLPTEAFF.

The chain couples TRBV5-1 to TRBJ1-2, with 7 nucleotides matching TRBD1. With 4 bases clipped from V and 4 bases from J, the junction kept 4 bases outside the gene matches. Germline CDR1 is SGHRS and CDR2 is YFSETQ. This CDR3 is built from 13 residues. The CDR3 is CASSSTGAYGYTF. The CDR3 nucleotides read TGCGCCAGCAGCAGTACAGGGGCCTATGGCTACACCTTC.

The chain employs TRBV19 and TRBJ1-1; a weak D match, TRBD1 (6 bases). The CDR3 is 14 amino acids. Germline lookup yields CDR1 LNHDA and CDR2 SQIVND (reference sequence). The germline V and J ends were trimmed by 6 bases and 4 bases, with 15 bases remaining between them. The CDR3 region is CASRKQGYGTEAFF. CDR3 DNA sequence: TGTGCCAGTAGAAAACAGGGTTATGGCACTGAAGCTTTCTTT.

The V call is TRBV18, the J call TRBJ1-2, with D perhaps TRBD1 (6 bases). The CDR3 has 15 amino acids. CDR1 is KGHSH, CDR2 LQKENI, per germline. The V end was cut by 2 bases, the J end by 4 bases, with 14 bases between. The CDR3 loop is CASSPSLDRTYGYTF. In DNA, the CDR3 is TGTGCCAGCTCACCATCCTTAGACAGGACCTATGGCTACACCTTC.

The chain recombines TRBV6-5 with TRBJ1-2, with D hard to call. Germline-derived CDR1 and CDR2 are MNHEY and SVGAGI. The V end was cut by 0 bases, the J end by 1 base, with 12 bases between. The CDR3 has 16 residues. The chain's CDR3 is CASSYSWQANNYGYTF. DNA of the CDR3: TGTGCCAGCAGTTACTCCTGGCAGGCGAATAACTATGGCTACACCTTC.

The chain employs TRBV29-1 and TRBJ2-2; 7 bases align to TRBD1. V lost 5 bases and J lost 4; bases outside the gene matches: 7. This CDR3 is 14 amino acids long. Germline-derived CDR1 and CDR2 are SQVTM and ANQGSEA. For the CDR3, the DNA is TGCAGCGTTAAAACAGGGGTCCTCACCGGGGAGCTGTTTTTT. Its translation is CSVKTGVLTGELFF.

There are a few counts of this clone. J is TRBJ1-2 and V is TRBV19; 8 bases map to TRBD1. The CDR3 has 13 amino acids. V was clipped by 5 bases and J by 10 bases; unmatched bases: 9. From germline, CDR1 is LNHDA and CDR2 SQIVND (reference sequence). Here the CDR3 DNA reads TGTGCCAGTAGTCAACCGGACAGGGTAGACTACACCTTC. Its protein is CASSQPDRVDYTF.